The sequence of this T cell receptor (beta chain) was determined in a study of T cells in Graves' hyperthyroidism and ophthalmopathy. Germline loops: CDR1 LGHNT, CDR2 FRNRAP. This CDR3 is 13 amino acids long. The V and J ends lost 3 bases and 5 bases respectively, with 11 bases between them. The CDR3 regions of TCR beta were amplified from RNA transcripts. First-round RT-PCR targeting the TCR CDR3 was performed with the HTBI primer set. Via MiXCR, TCRdb re-called the multiplex PCR reads, giving one row per CDR3 protein. The table records nearly 600,000 distinct CDR3 sequences, more than 11% of them present only once. This clonotype was seen repeatedly, ten times or more.

This sequence originates from a woman in her twenties or thirties with Graves' hyperthyroidism that later progressed to Graves' ophthalmopathy. The sample consisted of blood. V gene TRBV12-5 combines with J gene TRBJ2-7; a weak D match, TRBD2 (6 bases). The CDR3, as DNA: TGTGCTAGTGGTTTCCTAGCGCCCCACGAGCAGTACTTC. Translated: CASGFLAPHEQYF.